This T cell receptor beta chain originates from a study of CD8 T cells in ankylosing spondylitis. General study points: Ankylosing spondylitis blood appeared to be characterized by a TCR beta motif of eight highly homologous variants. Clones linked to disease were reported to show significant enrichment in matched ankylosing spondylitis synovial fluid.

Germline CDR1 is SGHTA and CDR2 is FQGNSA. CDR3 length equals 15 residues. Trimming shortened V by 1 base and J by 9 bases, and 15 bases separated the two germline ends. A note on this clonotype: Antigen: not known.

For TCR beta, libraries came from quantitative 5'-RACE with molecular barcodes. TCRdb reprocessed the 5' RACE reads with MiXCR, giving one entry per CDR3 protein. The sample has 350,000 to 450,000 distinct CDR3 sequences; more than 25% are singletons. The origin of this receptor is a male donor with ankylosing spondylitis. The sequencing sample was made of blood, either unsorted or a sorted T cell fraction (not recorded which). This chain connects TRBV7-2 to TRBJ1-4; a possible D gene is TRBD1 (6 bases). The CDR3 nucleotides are TGTGCCAGCAGCTTAGGAGGAGGGGGAAGGAAAAAACTGTTTTTT. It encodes CASSLGGGGRKKLFF.